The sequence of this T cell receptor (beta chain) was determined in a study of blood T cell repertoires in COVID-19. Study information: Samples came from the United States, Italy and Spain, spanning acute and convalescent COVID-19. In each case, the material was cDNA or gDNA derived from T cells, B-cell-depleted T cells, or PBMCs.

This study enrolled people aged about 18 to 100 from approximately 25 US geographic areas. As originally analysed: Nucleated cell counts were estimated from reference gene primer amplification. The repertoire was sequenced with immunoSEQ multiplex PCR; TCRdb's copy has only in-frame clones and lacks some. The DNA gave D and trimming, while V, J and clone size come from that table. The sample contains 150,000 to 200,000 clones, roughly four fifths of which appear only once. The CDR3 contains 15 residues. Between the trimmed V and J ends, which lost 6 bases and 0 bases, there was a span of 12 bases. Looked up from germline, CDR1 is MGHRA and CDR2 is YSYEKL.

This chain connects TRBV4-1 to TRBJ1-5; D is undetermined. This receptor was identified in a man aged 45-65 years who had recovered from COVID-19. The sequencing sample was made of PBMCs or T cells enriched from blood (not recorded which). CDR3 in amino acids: CASRESAYSNQPQHF. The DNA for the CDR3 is TGCGCCAGCAGAGAGAGCGCTTATAGCAATCAGCCCCAGCATTTT.